This entry describes one T cell receptor beta chain. Its antigen is unidentified. These data belong to a study of shared clonotypes between healthy human individuals. General study findings and limits: Non-shared clonotypes had lower generation probabilities than clonotypes shared by all four sorted-subset donors.

Memory CD4+ cells were the fraction left after CD45RA+ naive selection. A deep-level run was used for the assay. Genomic DNA of each subset was evenly split across several immunoSEQ plates. Profiling relied on immunoSEQ multiplex PCR, and the TCRdb table lists in-frame clones only, not all of them. The top ten clones hold around 0.057% of a sample with about 610,000 clones, around 97% of them seen once. The ends were cut back, 6 bases at V and 3 bases at J, with 12 bases in the middle. The CDR3 is 14 amino acids. Germline lookup yields CDR1 MDHEN and CDR2 SYDVKM. This clonotype was obtained from a woman aged 25 to 45 in good health. Source material: naive CD4+ T cells sorted from blood. Indicated subset: CD45RA+ positively selected. The genes are TRBV28 and TRBJ1-3; D is perhaps TRBD1 (6 bases). The CDR3 sequence is CASRGDILGNTIYF. CDR3 coding DNA: TGTGCCAGCAGAGGGGACATACTTGGAAACACCATATATTTT.